This TCR beta chain is drawn from a study of T cells in Graves' hyperthyroidism and ophthalmopathy. TCR beta CDR3 regions were amplified from RNA transcripts. A first-round RT-PCR of the TCR CDR3 used the HTBI primer set. Each CDR3 protein is one row after TCRdb ran MiXCR on the multiplex PCR reads. This table holds approximately 350,000 distinct CDR3 sequences, 13% to 15% found once. Diagnostic decisions used clinical symptoms, serum thyroxine and TRAb, thyroid ultrasound and orbital computed tomography. Per germline, CDR1 LNHDA and CDR2 SQIVND (reference sequence). This CDR3 is 15 amino acids long. V lost 4 bases, J lost 6 bases, and 11 bases stayed unmatched.

The chain couples TRBV19 to TRBJ2-7, with 8 nucleotides matching TRBD2. The source material was blood. The clonotype comes from a woman aged 55-75 years with Graves' ophthalmopathy. Written as DNA, the CDR3 is TGTGCCAGTAGTACTGCCCCCGGGACTAGGAGCGAGCAGTACTTC. Translation: CASSTAPGTRSEQYF.